A single sample is the source of the 5 T cell receptor beta chains below, sequenced in a study of human T cells and chemical hapten exposure. TCRdb independently ran MiXCR on the RACE reads; one entry per CDR3 protein. Of about 110,000 distinct CDR3 sequences listed, approximately 12% are singletons. Time point here: pre-sensitization, week 0. Treatment of the sample: therapeutic diphenylcyclopropenone sensitization with weekly scalp DPC. Sequencing used whole blood, obtained in connection with sensitization to the hapten diphenylcyclopropenone (DPC). The receptors stem from a woman in her 50s with alopecia areata. Some clones in this sample may be carry-over from other donors' samples.

At least ten counts were recorded for this clonotype. In DNA form, the CDR3 reads TGTGCCAGCAGCCTACGCACAGATACGCAGTATTTT. Its protein product is CASSLRTDTQYF. The chain links TRBV7-2 to TRBJ2-3; D is undetermined. V was pared by 5 bases and J by 1 base, with 4 bases between. Germline-derived CDR1 and CDR2 are SGHTA and FQGNSA. The CDR3 runs to 12 residues.

This clonotype was observed at least ten times. The chain recombines TRBV5-4 with TRBJ1-6; a weak D match, TRBD1 (6 bases). Per the germline V gene, CDR1 is SGHNT and CDR2 is YYREEE (reference sequence). Trimming pared 4 bases from V and 5 bases from J, leaving 13 bases between. This CDR3 region has 15 residues. The CDR3 loop reads CASSPTTGNNSPLHF. The CDR3 DNA follows: TGTGCCAGCAGCCCGACCACAGGGAATAATTCACCCCTCCACTTT.

This clonotype was counted many times. The V gene is TRBV7-9, the J gene TRBJ2-7; 8 bases align to TRBD2. The J segment lost 7 bases and the V segment lost 5 bases, leaving 10 bases of the junction unmatched. Germline V gene data show CDR1 as SEHNR and CDR2 as FQNEAQ (reference sequence). This CDR3 has 14 amino acids. CDR3 residues: CASSHRTSLGEQYF. CDR3 sequence (DNA): TGTGCCAGCAGCCACCGGACTAGCCTGGGTGAGCAGTACTTC.

The rearrangement uses TRBV6-2 or TRBV6-3 and TRBJ1-2; no definite D call. V dropped 4 bases and J dropped 10 bases, with 10 bases sitting between them. In germline, CDR1 is MNHEY, CDR2 SVGEGT. CDR3 size: 11 residues. The CDR3 sequence: CASSSHSDYTF. The CDR3 DNA reads TGTGCCAGCAGTTCACACAGCGACTACACCTTC.

For the CDR3, the DNA is TGCGCCAGCAGCCAAGAGGGACTTAATTTCTACAATGAGCAGTTCTTC. This sequence encodes CASSQEGLNFYNEQFF. V usage is TRBV4-1 and J usage is TRBJ2-1, with D possibly being TRBD2 (6 bases). Germline CDR1 MGHRA, CDR2 YSYEKL. Trimming took off 0 bases at V and 3 bases at J, with 12 bases between the two ends. This CDR3 comprises 16 residues.